This entry lists 19 T cell receptor beta chains sequenced from one sample in a study of blood T cell repertoires in COVID-19. The data were produced by immunoSEQ multiplex PCR, yet TCRdb's version contains in-frame clones alone and is incomplete. The sample records roughly 75,000 clones, roughly 83% being singletons. Specimen: peripheral blood. The receptors here all came from a man aged 65 to 85 with acute or convalescent COVID-19.

This chain uses TRBV9 with TRBJ2-7; a weak D match, TRBD2 (6 bases). Per the germline V gene, CDR1 is SGDLS and CDR2 is YYNGEE. CDR3 size: 13 residues. V lost 4 bases and J lost 3, with 11 bases in between. CDR3 residues: CASSRDLIYEQYF. The CDR3 DNA reads TGTGCCAGCAGCCGGGACTTAATCTACGAGCAGTACTTC.

The chain couples TRBV6-5 to TRBJ1-2, with D unclear. There are 14 residues in the CDR3. Trimming took 2 bases from V and 2 from J, leaving 9 bases between them. Germline CDR1 reads MNHEY; CDR2 reads SVGAGI. This CDR3 is CASSYDGGNYGYTF. DNA for the CDR3: TGTGCCAGCAGTTACGATGGCGGAAACTATGGCTACACCTTC.

The chain couples TRBV25-1 to TRBJ1-2, with D hard to call. Trimming removed 3 bases from V and 5 bases from J, with 10 bases in between. The CDR3 runs 13 residues. Germline CDR1 is MGHDK and CDR2 is SYGVNS. In DNA form, the CDR3 reads TGTGCCAGCAGTGATATGGGAGGGTATGGCTACACCTTC. Translated, it gives CASSDMGGYGYTF.

The chain is built from TRBV28 and TRBJ1-6, with TRBD1 identical over 10 bases. V lost 5 bases and J lost 1; bases outside the gene matches: 5. CDR3 length: 17 residues. Germline V gene sequence: CDR1 MDHEN, CDR2 SYDVKM. The CDR3 nucleotides are TGTGCCAGCAGTATAGGGACAGGGGCTTCCTATAATTCACCCCTCCACTTT. Protein sequence: CASSIGTGASYNSPLHF.

The J gene is TRBJ1-2, the V gene TRBV6-1; 10 bases are a match to TRBD1. The germline V gene encodes CDR1 MNHNS and CDR2 SASEGT. V lost 3 bases to trimming and J lost 7 bases; unmatched junction nucleotides: 2. The CDR3 sequence is 13 residues long. Here the CDR3 reads CASSDRDRGGYTF. CDR3 coding DNA: TGTGCCAGCAGTGACCGGGACAGGGGTGGCTACACCTTC.

The V call is TRBV7-2, the J call TRBJ2-2, with D unresolved. Germline assignment: CDR1 SGHTA and CDR2 FQGNSA. V shed 1 base and J shed 0 bases, with 12 bases lying between them. This CDR3 region has 17 residues. DNA of the CDR3: TGTGCCAGCAGCTTAGATTGGCAGGCCGCGAACACCGGGGAGCTGTTTTTT. This gives the protein CASSLDWQAANTGELFF.

This clone was observed a handful of times. This chain links TRBV5-4 with TRBJ2-1; 11 nucleotides line up with TRBD2. This CDR3 region has 15 residues. Germline V gene lookup returns CDR1 SGHNT and CDR2 YYREEE (reference sequence). J gave up 5 bases and V 5 bases, and 6 bases lay outside the gene matches. As DNA, the CDR3 is TGTGCCAGCAGGTATGGGACTAGCGGTGACAATGAGCAGTTCTTC. It encodes CASRYGTSGDNEQFF. The full variable domain, in which reference TRBV5-4 and TRBJ2-1 provide the parts outside the CDR3, is ETGVTQSPTHLIKTRGQQVTLRCSSQSGHNTVSWYQQALGQGPQFIFQYYREEENGRGNFPPRFSGLQFPNYSSELNVNALELDDSALYLCASRYGTSGDNEQFFGPGTRLTVL.

This clone was recorded a few times. The gene calls are TRBV11-1 and TRBJ1-2; TRBD1 matches 9 bases. This CDR3 is built from 13 residues. Unmatched junction bases numbered 2, after V lost 5 bases and J lost 4 bases. Looked up from germline, CDR1 is SGHAT and CDR2 is FQDESV (reference sequence). The CDR3 region has the DNA TGTGCCAGCAGCATACAGGGGGCCTATGGCTACACCTTC. This encodes CASSIQGAYGYTF.

The V call is TRBV5-6, the J call TRBJ2-7; 8 bases fit TRBD2. The CDR3 is 17 amino acids. Germline CDR1 is SGHDT and CDR2 is YYEEEE. The V gene end was trimmed by 6 bases and the J gene end by 4 bases; junction bases not matched to a gene: 18. The CDR3 protein is CASTINTRLAGVYEQYF. The CDR3, as DNA: TGTGCCAGCACCATAAATACCCGCCTAGCGGGTGTTTACGAGCAGTACTTC.

V usage is TRBV6-1 and J usage is TRBJ2-5; perhaps TRBD2 as D (6 bases). The germline V and J ends were trimmed by 2 bases and 5 bases, with 15 bases remaining between them. The CDR3 consists of 15 residues. From germline, CDR1 is MNHNS and CDR2 SASEGT. The CDR3 DNA sequence: TGTGCCAGCAGTGAAAGGATACAGGAGGGGGAGACCCAGTACTTC. Translation: CASSERIQEGETQYF.

This chain joins TRBV9 and TRBJ1-1; unclear D gene. This CDR3 contains 15 residues. From germline, CDR1 is SGDLS and CDR2 YYNGEE. With 0 bases removed from V and 2 bases from J, the gap between germline ends came to 11 bases. CDR3 DNA sequence: TGTGCCAGCAGCGTAGGAGGCACACTAAACACTGAAGCTTTCTTT. Its protein is CASSVGGTLNTEAFF.

This clone was observed a single time. V is TRBV30 and J is TRBJ1-6; unclear D gene. This CDR3 region has 15 residues. V lost 0 bases to trimming and J lost 13 bases, with 19 bases between them. Germline V CDR1 and CDR2: GTSNPN, SVGIG (reference sequence). The CDR3 DNA reads as TGTGCCTGGAGTGTACGGGTGGGGAGGATTCCCCCCCTCCACTTT. Its translation: CAWSVRVGRIPPLHF.

V gene TRBV7-2 combines with J gene TRBJ2-3; 9 bases are shared with TRBD2. Germline CDR1 reads SGHTA; CDR2 reads FQGNSA. J lost 8 bases, V lost 5 bases, and 8 bases had no gene match. The CDR3 length is 14 residues. The CDR3 protein is CASSNGLAGLTQYF. The CDR3 region has the DNA TGTGCCAGCAGCAATGGGCTAGCGGGACTTACGCAGTATTTT.

The CDR3 nucleotides read TGTGCCTGGAGCGAACCCCCCCCCGGGACACAATCCCGCTACAATGAGCAGTTCTTC. Protein sequence: CAWSEPPPGTQSRYNEQFF. This chain connects TRBV30 to TRBJ2-1; D is perhaps TRBD1 (6 bases). This CDR3 has 19 amino acids. Germline V gene lookup returns CDR1 GTSNPN and CDR2 SVGIG (reference sequence). V lost 3 bases, J lost 3 bases, and 27 bases lay in between.

The V gene is TRBV30, the J gene TRBJ1-4; 8 bases are a match to TRBD1. Germline loops: CDR1 GTSNPN, CDR2 SVGIG (reference sequence). The CDR3 extends over 15 amino acids. Trimming cost V 2 bases and J 8 bases; bases outside gene matches: 10. The CDR3 nucleotides read TGTGCCTGGAGTACTAAGACAGGGGTGATCGAAAAACTGTTTTTT. This encodes CAWSTKTGVIEKLFF.

The chain employs TRBV7-2 and TRBJ2-1, with 9 bases lining up with TRBD2. The CDR3 spans 14 residues. V lost 6 bases to trimming and J lost 6 bases; unmatched junction nucleotides: 6. The germline CDR1 and CDR2 sequences are SGHTA and FQGNSA. The CDR3 spells CASRSSGTFNEQFF. CDR3 nucleotide sequence: TGTGCCAGCAGATCTAGCGGGACCTTCAATGAGCAGTTCTTC.

The chain links TRBV3-1 (or the pseudogene TRBV3-2) to TRBJ1-5; TRBD1 matches at 9 bases. CDR1 and CDR2 (germline): LGHDT, YNNKEL (reference sequence). V shed 3 bases, J shed 6 bases, and the junction held 12 bases outside the gene matches. The CDR3 is 17 residues long. The DNA of the CDR3 is TGTGCCAGCAGCCAGGCCGGGACAGGGAAGGGATCTCAGCCCCAGCATTTT. Amino acid sequence: CASSQAGTGKGSQPQHF.

The CDR3: CASSPGIQDDEQYF. The CDR3 DNA is TGTGCCAGCTCACCAGGCATCCAGGATGACGAGCAGTACTTC. The chain uses TRBV18 and TRBJ2-7, with no clear D. Germline CDR1 KGHSH, CDR2 LQKENI. The CDR3 spans 14 residues. Between the trimmed V and J ends, which lost 2 bases and 5 bases, there was a span of 13 bases.

The chain links TRBV2 to TRBJ1-4; TRBD1 matches 7 bases. The germline V gene has CDR1 SNHLY and CDR2 FYNNEI. The J segment lost 8 bases and the V segment lost 6 bases, leaving 9 bases of the junction unmatched. The CDR3 is 14 amino acids. The CDR3 DNA follows: TGTGCCAGCAGCCCGGGACAGACGGTAGAAAAACTGTTTTTT. It encodes CASSPGQTVEKLFF.